This entry lists 15 T cell receptor beta chains sequenced from one sample in a study of CD8 T cells in ankylosing spondylitis (dated by TCRdb to about 2017). The library was prepared using 5' RACE. Sequencing relied on an Illumina HiSeq 2500. The public reads were reprocessed in TCRdb via fastp at Q25 and MiXCR, keeping in-frame beta chains. CDR3 protein duplicates are merged, each entry listing the most common genes and DNA. This sample comprises more than 400,000 distinct CDR3 sequences, approximately 5% of them detected only once. The leading ten clones occupy roughly 3.3% of the sample. What the work shows at the level of the full study, not this receptor alone: A TCR beta motif made up of several highly homologous amino acid variants appeared to be characteristic of blood from ankylosing spondylitis patients.

Their target antigens are unknown. The material sequenced was blood, either unsorted or a sorted T cell fraction (not recorded which). Every receptor here comes from a male donor with ankylosing spondylitis.

The chain joins TRBV5-6 to TRBJ2-5; perhaps TRBD2 as D (6 bases). The germline gives CDR1 SGHDT, CDR2 YYEEEE. Between the trimmed V and J ends, which lost 1 base and 2 bases, there was a span of 12 bases. The CDR3 is 15 amino acids. CDR3 region: CASSLTSGEQETQYF. The CDR3 DNA sequence: TGTGCCAGCAGCTTGACTTCGGGAGAACAAGAGACCCAGTACTTC.

The rearrangement links TRBV20-1 to TRBJ2-3; D perhaps matches TRBD2 (6 bases). Per germline, CDR1 DFQATT and CDR2 SNEGSKA (reference sequence). The CDR3 has 16 residues. The V end was cut by 4 bases, the J end by 3 bases, with 20 bases between. As DNA, the CDR3 is TGCAGTGCTACCCCACCGCGAGACGGAGGGACAGATACGCAGTATTTT. Amino acids: CSATPPRDGGTDTQYF.

This clonotype was found a few times. This chain uses TRBV15 with TRBJ2-5, with D perhaps given as TRBD1 or TRBD2 (6 bases each). Between the trimmed V and J ends, which lost 3 bases and 2 bases, there was a span of 10 bases. The germline CDR1 and CDR2 sequences are LNHNV and YYDKDF (reference sequence). This CDR3 spans 14 amino acids. In nucleotides, the CDR3 is TGTGCCACCAGCAGGGTAGGGGGGCAAGAGACCCAGTACTTC. Protein sequence: CATSRVGGQETQYF. Supplemented by reference TRBV15 and TRBJ2-5, the full variable domain reads DAMVIQNPRYQVTQFGKPVTLSCSQTLNHNVMYWYQQKSSQAPKLLFHYYDKDFNNEADTPDNFQSRRPNTSFCFLDIRSPGLGDTAMYLCATSRVGGQETQYFGPGTRLLVL.

In this sample, this clonotype turned up many times. The V and J genes are TRBV5-1 and TRBJ1-5, with D unclear. CDR3 length equals 14 residues. V lost 5 bases and J 5 bases, leaving 14 bases between the germline ends. CDR1 SGHRS and CDR2 YFSETQ come from the germline V gene. The CDR3 reads CASRLGTADQPQHF. The CDR3 DNA is TGCGCCAGCAGGCTAGGAACAGCCGATCAGCCCCAGCATTTT.

The sample holds many counts of this clonotype. V and J are TRBV4-2 and TRBJ2-4; TRBD2 is a possible D gene (6 bases). Deletions cut 2 bases from V and 1 base from J, with 12 bases between. This CDR3 spans 16 amino acids. Germline V gene sequence: CDR1 LGHNA, CDR2 YNFKEQ. The CDR3 sequence: CASSQLALSAKNIQYF. The CDR3 nucleotides read TGTGCCAGCAGCCAACTAGCGTTGTCGGCCAAAAACATTCAGTACTTC.

This clonotype occurred many times. J is TRBJ1-5 and V is TRBV4-3; D is possibly TRBD1 (5 bases). Germline loops: CDR1 LGHNA, CDR2 YSLEER. CDR3 length: 15 amino acids. Trimming removed 3 bases at V and 7 bases at J, with 16 bases between. CDR3 sequence: CASSQGGLPGQPQHF. DNA of the CDR3: TGCGCCAGCAGCCAGGGGGGACTGCCTGGCCAGCCCCAGCATTTT.

There are many counts of this clonotype. This rearrangement joins TRBV7-2 to TRBJ1-4; D ambiguous. Germline-derived CDR1 and CDR2 are SGHTA and FQGNSA. V was cut by 5 bases and J by 6 bases, with 10 bases left in between. The length of the CDR3 is 13 residues. The chain's CDR3 is CASSRNSYEKLFF. CDR3 sequence (DNA): TGTGCCAGCAGCCGGAACTCTTATGAAAAACTGTTTTTT.

The CDR3 is CSAPGPPLYEQYF. For the CDR3, the DNA is TGCAGTGCCCCGGGACCGCCGCTCTACGAGCAGTACTTC. The chain joins TRBV20-1 to TRBJ2-7; D may be TRBD1 or TRBD2 (5 bases each). This CDR3 comprises 13 residues. Germline V gene sequence: CDR1 DFQATT, CDR2 SNEGSKA (reference sequence). With 6 bases removed from V and 3 bases from J, the gap between germline ends came to 15 bases.

This clonotype came up many times. The chain combines TRBV6-2 or TRBV6-3 with TRBJ1-5, with unresolved D. This CDR3 is built from 14 residues. V was cut by 2 bases and J by 6 bases, with 11 bases left in between. Germline values: CDR1 MNHEY, CDR2 SVGEGT. The CDR3 DNA is TGTGCCAGCAGTTACAGCCTGGGAAGTCAGCCCCAGCATTTT. Residues: CASSYSLGSQPQHF.

This clonotype was seen at least ten times. The CDR3 loop is CAISEEVQGGTEAFF. For the CDR3, the DNA is TGTGCCATCAGTGAGGAAGTACAGGGTGGTACTGAAGCTTTCTTT. The chain recombines TRBV10-3 with TRBJ1-1; tentative D call: TRBD1 (6 bases). Germline CDR1 ENHRY, CDR2 SYGVKD. Trimming cost V 2 bases and J 5 bases, with 15 bases left between them. The CDR3 runs 15 residues.

This clonotype showed up many times. V usage is TRBV29-1 and J usage is TRBJ2-2; 7 positions agree with TRBD2. From germline, CDR1 is SQVTM and CDR2 ANQGSEA. The junction had 15 bases not matched to a gene; V was cut back by 7 bases and J by 1 base. There are 17 residues in the CDR3. The chain's CDR3 is CSARLVRGEQNTGELFF. For the CDR3, the DNA is TGCAGCGCGAGACTAGTCCGGGGGGAGCAGAACACCGGGGAGCTGTTTTTT.

This clonotype was seen at least ten times. This sequence joins TRBV28 and TRBJ2-1; 8 bases map to TRBD1. There are 15 residues in the CDR3. Germline loops: CDR1 MDHEN, CDR2 SYDVKM. The V and J ends lost 3 bases and 4 bases, in that order; junction bases with no gene match: 5. In nucleotides, the CDR3 is TGTGCCAGCAGTTTCCAGGGGGCGCGGTACAATGAGCAGTTCTTC. This sequence encodes CASSFQGARYNEQFF.

This sequence joins TRBV25-1 and TRBJ1-1; D unresolved. Trimming shortened V by 1 base and J by 3 bases, and 6 bases separated the two germline ends. CDR3 length: 13 amino acids. Looked up from germline, CDR1 is MGHDK and CDR2 is SYGVNS. CDR3 DNA: TGTGCCAGCAGTGAATCTCGATACACTGAAGCTTTCTTT. Its translation is CASSESRYTEAFF.

This clonotype showed up many times. This sequence joins TRBV29-1 and TRBJ2-3; TRBD2 matches at 10 bases. J gave up 4 bases and V 2 bases, and 3 bases lay outside the gene matches. The V gene's germline CDR1 is SQVTM and CDR2 ANQGSEA. This CDR3 has 14 residues. The CDR3 region is CSVEPLAGADTQYF. Here the CDR3 DNA reads TGCAGCGTTGAACCGCTAGCGGGAGCAGATACGCAGTATTTT.

This clonotype has a count of ten or more. The V and J genes are TRBV4-2 and TRBJ1-5; D gene unclear. This CDR3 region has 15 residues. Per germline, CDR1 LGHNA and CDR2 YNFKEQ. The germline V and J ends were trimmed by 0 bases and 4 bases, with 10 bases remaining between them. CDR3 loop: CASSQEPGENQPQHF. CDR3 DNA: TGTGCCAGCAGCCAAGAGCCAGGTGAAAATCAGCCCCAGCATTTT.